The 32 T cell receptor beta chains given below trace back to one sample, sequenced in a study of cytomegalovirus exposure and HLA in healthy donors. This PCR relied on a set of 60 Vbeta primers and 13 Jbeta primers. The table came from immunoSEQ multiplex PCR; TCRdb's copy has only in-frame clones and leaves some out. Here the sample spans more than 85,000 clones, 75% to 85% being singletons. The sequenced sample was PBMCs. These receptors all stem from a man between 18 and 35 years old in good health and CMV-seronegative.

The rearrangement joins TRBV5-1 to TRBJ2-7, with 11 bases identical to TRBD2. Per germline, CDR1 SGHRS and CDR2 YFSETQ. The CDR3 is 17 residues long. V dropped 6 bases and J dropped 1; count of bases not matched to a gene: 12. The CDR3 reads CASTWGSSGRWSYEQYF. CDR3 sequence (DNA): TGCGCCAGCACCTGGGGGTCTAGCGGGAGGTGGTCCTACGAGCAGTACTTC.

The table lists this clone with a count of one. This chain joins TRBV10-2 and TRBJ2-2, with D uncertain. The germline CDR1 and CDR2 sequences are WSHSY and SAAADI. This CDR3 has 13 amino acids. The ends were cut back, 4 bases at V and 3 bases at J, with 6 bases in the middle. The CDR3, as DNA: TGCGCCAGCAGTGTAACAGACACCGGGGAGCTGTTTTTT. This translates into CASSVTDTGELFF.

The V call is TRBV4-1, the J call TRBJ1-2; TRBD1 might be the D (6 bases). This CDR3 comprises 15 residues. The germline V gene has CDR1 MGHRA and CDR2 YSYEKL. V was shortened by 3 bases and J by 4 bases, with 15 bases between the two germline ends. CDR3 sequence reads: CASSQSRGLVYGYTF. The CDR3 DNA reads as TGCGCCAGCAGCCAGTCCAGGGGTCTAGTCTATGGCTACACCTTC.

The V call is TRBV28, the J call TRBJ2-7; TRBD2 matches at 7 bases. V lost 5 bases and J lost 6; bases outside the gene matches: 10. Germline V gene lookup returns CDR1 MDHEN and CDR2 SYDVKM. This CDR3 has 14 residues. The CDR3 loop reads CASSPDRTRSEQYF. DNA of the CDR3: TGTGCCAGCAGTCCGGACCGGACTAGATCCGAGCAGTACTTC.

The chain employs TRBV7-3 and TRBJ1-2, with D hard to call. Germline CDR1 reads SGHTA; CDR2 reads FQGTGA. The CDR3 has 14 amino acids. The germline V and J ends were trimmed by 1 base and 8 bases, with 14 bases remaining between them. The CDR3 DNA is TGTGCCAGCAGCTTAATCGGTCCAGGATCAGGCTACACCTTC. Amino acid sequence: CASSLIGPGSGYTF.

The chain is built from TRBV28 and TRBJ1-2; D gene unclear. Trimming pared 4 bases from V and 5 bases from J, leaving 11 bases between. CDR3 length: 13 amino acids. The germline CDR1 and CDR2 sequences are MDHEN and SYDVKM. DNA for the CDR3: TGTGCCAGCAGTTACAAAGGAGGGTATGGCTACACCTTC. Residues: CASSYKGGYGYTF.

V usage is TRBV11-3 and J usage is TRBJ1-1, with D uncertain. V was clipped by 2 bases and J by 4 bases, with 8 bases between them. This CDR3 comprises 13 residues. CDR1 is SGHNT, CDR2 YENEEA, per germline. The CDR3 DNA sequence: TGTGCCAGCAGCTTACCATCTAGCACTGAAGCTTTCTTT. As protein: CASSLPSSTEAFF.

This clone was detected only once. This chain uses TRBV6-5 with TRBJ2-7; 14 bases match TRBD2. Germline values: CDR1 MNHEY, CDR2 SVGAGI. The CDR3 loop spans 15 amino acids. The V segment lost 10 bases and the J segment 6 bases; nucleotides outside the gene matches: 11. This chain's CDR3 is CATTPTGLAGAEQYF. The CDR3 region has the DNA TGTGCCACCACCCCCACGGGACTAGCGGGAGCCGAGCAGTACTTC.

The chain combines TRBV4-3 with TRBJ2-1, with 10 bases lining up with TRBD2. Germline CDR1 reads LGHNA; CDR2 reads YSLEER. V gave up 1 base and J gave up 0 bases; unmatched junction bases: 6. The CDR3 extends over 18 amino acids. The CDR3 reads CASSQAGLAESSYNEQFF. DNA of the CDR3: TGCGCCAGCAGCCAAGCTGGACTAGCGGAAAGCTCCTACAATGAGCAGTTCTTC.

This clone was seen once. The V call is TRBV6-5, the J call TRBJ1-2; D is uncertain. The CDR3 loop spans 12 amino acids. Trimming took off 6 bases at V and 5 bases at J, with 10 bases between the two ends. Germline CDR1 is MNHEY and CDR2 is SVGAGI. CDR3 bases: TGTGCCAGCAGGAGCAGGTCGTATGGCTACACCTTC. Residues: CASRSRSYGYTF.

The chain recombines TRBV28 with TRBJ1-1; D unresolved. The CDR3 runs to 11 residues. The V gene's germline CDR1 is MDHEN and CDR2 SYDVKM. The V and J ends lost 9 bases and 1 base respectively, with 6 bases between them. CDR3 nucleotides: TGTGCCAGTTCGGGGAACACTGAAGCTTTCTTT. It translates to CASSGNTEAFF.

The chain employs TRBV27 and TRBJ2-7, with unresolved D. The CDR3 spans 12 residues. Trimming took 4 bases from V and 6 from J, leaving 10 bases between them. The germline V gene has CDR1 MNHEY and CDR2 SMNVEV (reference sequence). The CDR3 bases are TGTGCCAGCAGTTCGATGAGCCGCGAGCAGTACTTC. Amino acid sequence: CASSSMSREQYF.

This sequence joins TRBV19 and TRBJ1-5; D remains ambiguous. V lost 4 bases and J 5 bases, leaving 18 bases between the germline ends. CDR1 is LNHDA, CDR2 SQIVND, per germline (reference sequence). This CDR3 is 16 amino acids long. CDR3 coding DNA: TGTGCCAGTAGTACTAACACAGTTCTTTTTGATCAGCCCCAGCATTTT. Its translation is CASSTNTVLFDQPQHF.

The chain carries TRBV5-1 and TRBJ1-2; D might be TRBD1 (5 bases). Germline values: CDR1 SGHRS, CDR2 YFSETQ. CDR3 size: 14 residues. Trimming pared 4 bases from V and 4 bases from J, leaving 14 bases between. The CDR3 region has the DNA TGCGCCAGCAGCAACCAGGGAGGGGTCTATGGCTACACCTTC. This translates into CASSNQGGVYGYTF.

This clone was observed a few times. The V gene is TRBV6-5, the J gene TRBJ2-7; TRBD2 might be the D (6 bases). Between the trimmed V and J ends, which lost 6 bases and 7 bases, there was a span of 19 bases. CDR1 MNHEY and CDR2 SVGAGI come from the germline V gene. This CDR3 is built from 14 residues. The CDR3 sequence: CASRKRARTGEQYF. The CDR3 bases are TGTGCCAGCAGGAAGCGGGCCCGAACGGGGGAGCAGTACTTC.

This chain connects TRBV18 to TRBJ2-1, with TRBD2 matching 9 bases. V was pared by 5 bases and J by 10 bases, with 33 bases of the junction left unmatched. CDR1 KGHSH and CDR2 LQKENI come from the germline V gene. The CDR3 runs 22 residues. The CDR3 sequence: CASSSTPDWPLAGGRVGGEQFF. CDR3 in DNA: TGTGCCAGCTCATCTACCCCCGACTGGCCTCTGGCGGGAGGGCGAGTAGGAGGGGAGCAGTTCTTC. Filled out from reference TRBV18 and TRBJ2-1, the complete variable domain reads NAGVMQNPRHLVRRRGQEARLRCSPMKGHSHVYWYRQLPEEGLKFMVYLQKENIIDESGMPKERFSAEFPKEGPSILRIQQVVRGDSAAYFCASSSTPDWPLAGGRVGGEQFFGPGTRLTVL.

The rearrangement joins TRBV4-1 to TRBJ2-3; D is uncertain. This CDR3 has 14 residues. V was pared by 4 bases and J by 1 base, with 9 bases between. From germline, CDR1 is MGHRA and CDR2 YSYEKL. The CDR3 protein is CASSPNPGTDTQYF. In DNA, the CDR3 is TGCGCCAGCAGCCCCAATCCGGGCACAGATACGCAGTATTTT.

The rearrangement links TRBV4-1 to TRBJ2-2, with 10 bases identical to TRBD2. The trim removed 4 bases at V and 4 bases at J, leaving 15 bases unmatched. The CDR3 spans 19 residues. Germline CDR1 and CDR2: MGHRA and YSYEKL. CDR3 sequence: CASSRWGLAGDSGTGELFF. For the CDR3, the DNA is TGCGCCAGCAGCCGGTGGGGTCTAGCGGGGGATTCGGGCACCGGGGAGCTGTTTTTT.

The chain has TRBV30 and TRBJ2-3; D perhaps matches TRBD2 (6 bases). CDR3 length: 13 amino acids. Germline-derived CDR1 and CDR2 are GTSNPN and SVGIG (reference sequence). The V and J ends lost 2 bases and 10 bases respectively, with 16 bases between them. The CDR3 protein is CAWSRERSRPQYF. The CDR3 DNA sequence: TGTGCCTGGAGTCGGGAGCGGTCGAGGCCGCAGTATTTT. Supplemented by reference TRBV30 and TRBJ2-3, the full variable domain reads SQTIHQWPATLVQPVGSPLSLECTVEGTSNPNLYWYRQAAGRGLQLLFYSVGIGQISSEVPQNLSASRPQDRQFILSSKKLLLSDSGFYLCAWSRERSRPQYFGPGTRLTVL.

V and J are TRBV7-6 and TRBJ2-2; 10 nucleotides line up with TRBD2. This CDR3 spans 19 amino acids. Germline lookup yields CDR1 SGHVS and CDR2 FNYEAQ. J gave up 1 base and V 1 base, and 9 bases lay outside the gene matches. The CDR3 region is CASSLEYRSGRRNTGELFF. CDR3 bases: TGTGCCAGCAGCTTAGAATATCGTAGCGGGAGGAGGAACACCGGGGAGCTGTTTTTT.

V gene TRBV19 combines with J gene TRBJ2-7; 8 bases fit TRBD1. This CDR3 comprises 13 residues. In germline, CDR1 is LNHDA, CDR2 SQIVND (reference sequence). After removal of 9 bases from V and 5 bases from J, the junction contained 9 bases not matched to a gene. This CDR3 reads CASRTGGKNEQYF. In DNA form, the CDR3 reads TGTGCCAGCCGAACAGGGGGGAAAAACGAGCAGTACTTC. The full variable domain, in which reference TRBV19 and TRBJ2-7 provide the parts outside the CDR3, is DGGITQSPKYLFRKEGQNVTLSCEQNLNHDAMYWYRQDPGQGLRLIYYSQIVNDFQKGDIAEGYSVSREKKESFPLTVTSAQKNPTAFYLCASRTGGKNEQYFGPGTRLTVT.

This clone was found a few times. The chain couples TRBV25-1 to TRBJ1-6, with a weak D call TRBD1 (5 bases). Per germline, CDR1 MGHDK and CDR2 SYGVNS. V lost 1 base and J 4 bases, leaving 14 bases between the germline ends. CDR3 length equals 17 residues. The CDR3 sequence: CASSESGVGPYNSPLHF. The CDR3 DNA is TGTGCCAGCAGTGAATCGGGAGTGGGGCCGTATAATTCACCCCTCCACTTT.

J is TRBJ2-2 and V is TRBV5-1; TRBD1 is a possible D gene (6 bases). V was trimmed by 5 bases and J by 0 bases, leaving 11 bases between them. The CDR3 contains 15 residues. Germline V gives CDR1 SGHRS, CDR2 YFSETQ. CDR3 in DNA: TGCGCCAGCAGGTCTCAGGGGACGAACACCGGGGAGCTGTTTTTT. Encoded protein: CASRSQGTNTGELFF.

V is TRBV6-6 and J is TRBJ2-7; TRBD1 is a possible D gene (5 bases). Per the germline V gene, CDR1 is MNHNY and CDR2 is SVGAGI (reference sequence). The CDR3 is 14 residues long. Trimming removed 7 bases from V and 2 bases from J, with 15 bases in between. The CDR3 spells CASKLSSGTYEQYF. The CDR3 DNA sequence: TGTGCCAGCAAGCTGTCTTCAGGGACCTACGAGCAGTACTTC.

Only one count was recorded for this clone. CDR3 in amino acids: CASSERLAGGTDTQYF. In DNA, the CDR3 is TGTGCCAGCAGCGAAAGACTAGCGGGAGGGACAGATACGCAGTATTTT. J is TRBJ2-3 and V is TRBV9; 14 bases map to TRBD2. The trim removed 3 bases at V and 3 bases at J, leaving 3 bases unmatched. The germline CDR1 and CDR2 sequences are SGDLS and YYNGEE. The CDR3 is 16 residues long. The whole variable domain, remainder taken from reference TRBV9 and TRBJ2-3, is DSGVTQTPKHLITATGQRVTLRCSPRSGDLSVYWYQQSLDQGLQFLIQYYNGEERAKGNILERFSAQQFPDLHSELNLSSLELGDSALYFCASSERLAGGTDTQYFGPGTRLTVL.

V usage is TRBV6-5 and J usage is TRBJ1-6; 7 bases align to TRBD1. The trim removed 2 bases at V and 5 bases at J, leaving 6 bases unmatched. Germline values: CDR1 MNHEY, CDR2 SVGAGI. There are 16 residues in the CDR3. CDR3: CASSYDGDSDNSPLHF. The CDR3 region has the DNA TGTGCCAGCAGTTACGACGGGGACAGCGATAATTCACCCCTCCACTTT.

This chain links TRBV7-2 with TRBJ1-1; TRBD1 might be the D (5 bases). Trimming stripped 4 bases from V and 5 bases from J, with 8 bases between. Germline-derived CDR1 and CDR2 are SGHTA and FQGNSA. There are 12 residues in the CDR3. The CDR3 DNA reads as TGTGCCAGCAGCTCCAGGGCAACTGAAGCTTTCTTT. Its translation is CASSSRATEAFF. Full variable domain (outside the CDR3, taken from reference TRBV7-2 and TRBJ1-1): GAGVSQSPSNKVTEKGKDVELRCDPISGHTALYWYRQSLGQGLEFLIYFQGNSAPDKSGLPSDRFSAERTGGSVSTLTIQRTQQEDSAVYLCASSSRATEAFFGQGTRLTVV.

The rearrangement uses TRBV6-1 and TRBJ1-3; D is undetermined. There are 16 residues in the CDR3. V was pared by 3 bases and J by 0 bases, with 12 bases between. Germline CDR1 is MNHNS and CDR2 is SASEGT. The CDR3 nucleotides are TGTGCCAGCAGTGAGGTAGACATTAGCTCTGGAAACACCATATATTTT. It encodes CASSEVDISSGNTIYF.

The J gene is TRBJ1-2, the V gene TRBV11-2; D is unclear. Germline V gives CDR1 SGHAT, CDR2 FQNNGV. The CDR3 is made up of 12 amino acids. V shed 4 bases and J shed 5 bases, with 8 bases lying between them. CDR3 bases: TGTGCCAGCAGCTCGAGGAGGTATGGCTACACCTTC. Translated, it gives CASSSRRYGYTF.

The genes are TRBV27 and TRBJ1-5; the D gene is possibly TRBD1 (6 bases). In germline, CDR1 is MNHEY, CDR2 SMNVEV (reference sequence). This CDR3 comprises 15 residues. Trimming stripped 6 bases from V and 1 base from J, with 13 bases between. CDR3: CASSLTTGSNQPQHF. The CDR3 nucleotides are TGTGCCAGCAGCTTAACGACAGGAAGCAATCAGCCCCAGCATTTT.

This clone was counted between two and nine times. The V and J genes are TRBV19 and TRBJ1-2; TRBD1 matches 7 bases. Trimming at V came to 4 bases and at J to 4 bases, leaving 3 bases not matched to a gene. CDR3 length: 13 residues. Looked up from germline, CDR1 is LNHDA and CDR2 is SQIVND (reference sequence). CDR3 protein: CASSRQGSYGYTF. The CDR3, as DNA: TGTGCCAGTAGTAGACAGGGTTCCTATGGCTACACCTTC.

This chain joins TRBV7-9 and TRBJ2-2; tentative D call: TRBD1 (5 bases). The V gene's germline CDR1 is SEHNR and CDR2 FQNEAQ (reference sequence). The CDR3 consists of 14 residues. Trimming left V 4 bases short and J 1 base short, with 7 bases between. Here the CDR3 reads CASSSQGNTGELFF. The DNA for the CDR3 is TGTGCCAGCAGCTCGCAGGGGAACACCGGGGAGCTGTTTTTT.